The rows below give T cell receptor beta chains drawn from one sample of a study of OX40 agonist ivuxolimab in advanced cancers. Using immunoSEQ multiplex PCR, the repertoire was profiled, and TCRdb retains in-frame clones only, with some absent. The table shows more than 45,000 clones, with roughly nine tenths occurring only once. Sequences were derived from CD4+ or CD8+ T cells sorted from blood, sampled in a trial of the OX40 agonist ivuxolimab. These receptors all come from an adult with an advanced solid tumor such as melanoma, head and neck, liver or kidney cancer. The CDR3 runs from the conserved cysteine through the conserved F or W. D genes are given only for firm matches. Only part of the rows carry a size: once, few, many, or a class if the clone is expanded.

abundance	v_gene	d_gene	j_gene	CDR3aa	CDR3nt
NA	TRBV7-9	NA	TRBJ1-5	CASSLGASREQPQHF	TGTGCCAGCAGCTTAGGAGCCTCACGGGAGCAGCCCCAGCATTTT
NA	TRBV18	TRBD1	TRBJ1-4	CASSAIVPGGIDEKLFF	TGTGCCAGCTCAGCCATCGTTCCAGGGGGCATAGACGAAAAACTGTTTTTT
NA	TRBV7-6	TRBD2	TRBJ2-3	CASSSSSGRGDTQYF	TGTGCCAGCAGCTCCTCGAGCGGGAGAGGAGATACGCAGTATTTT
NA	TRBV19	TRBD1	TRBJ1-5	CASTLERTGALHDSNQPQHF	TGTGCCAGTACCCTAGAGCGCACAGGGGCCTTACATGATAGCAATCAGCCCCAGCATTTT
NA	TRBV27	TRBD1	TRBJ2-6	CASSSRTGSSGANVLTF	TGTGCCAGCAGTTCCCGGACAGGGAGCTCTGGGGCCAACGTCCTGACTTTC
NA	TRBV7-8	TRBD2	TRBJ2-2	CASILGLAGRGSSGELFF	TGTGCCAGCATACTGGGACTAGCGGGGCGAGGTAGTTCCGGGGAGCTGTTTTTT
NA	TRBV7-3	TRBD2	TRBJ2-3	CASSIGTSGREDTQYF	TGTGCCAGCAGCATCGGGACTAGCGGGAGGGAAGATACGCAGTATTTT
once	TRBV28	NA	TRBJ1-3	CASSPGAGAYVSGNTIYF	TGTGCCAGCAGCCCCGGGGCAGGGGCCTACGTATCTGGAAACACCATATATTTT
NA	TRBV2	NA	TRBJ2-7	CASEGSSYEQYF	TGTGCCAGCGAGGGGAGCTCCTACGAGCAGTACTTC
NA	TRBV5-1	TRBD2	TRBJ2-2	CASSLELAGRELFF	TGCGCCAGCAGCTTGGAACTAGCGGGCAGGGAGCTGTTTTTT
NA	TRBV9	NA	TRBJ2-1	CASSVLGTKGVNEQFF	TGTGCCAGCAGCGTCCTCGGGACTAAGGGGGTGAATGAGCAGTTCTTC
NA	TRBV2	NA	TRBJ2-5	CASSGRWETQYF	TGTGCCAGCAGTGGTAGGTGGGAGACCCAGTACTTC
NA	TRBV6-1	NA	TRBJ1-4	CASSPVGGTNEKLFF	TGTGCCAGCAGTCCCGTCGGAGGAACTAATGAAAAACTGTTTTTT
NA	TRBV4-3	TRBD2	TRBJ2-2	CASSHRWGLAGGPAGTGELFF	TGCGCCAGCAGCCATCGTTGGGGACTAGCGGGAGGGCCCGCGGGCACCGGGGAGCTGTTTTTT
NA	TRBV7-8	NA	TRBJ2-1	CASVGSANEQFF	TGTGCCAGCGTAGGAAGCGCCAATGAGCAGTTCTTC
NA	TRBV28	TRBD2	TRBJ2-1	CASSLLVLAGGLRYEQFF	TGTGCCAGCAGTTTATTGGTCCTAGCGGGAGGGCTGAGGTATGAGCAGTTCTTC
NA	TRBV19	NA	TRBJ1-4	CASSPRPAKYHEKLFF	TGTGCCAGTAGCCCCAGACCCGCCAAGTACCATGAAAAACTGTTTTTT
NA	TRBV7-9	NA	TRBJ2-1	CASSLKGRSEQFF	TGTGCCAGCAGCTTAAAAGGCAGGAGTGAGCAGTTCTTC
NA	TRBV27	TRBD1	TRBJ2-2	CASSYEGQGNTGELFF	TGTGCCAGCAGCTACGAGGGACAGGGAAACACCGGGGAGCTGTTTTTT
NA	TRBV7-9	NA	TRBJ2-6	CASSSRVSGANVLTF	TGTGCCAGCAGCAGCAGGGTCTCTGGGGCCAACGTCCTGACTTTC
NA	TRBV6-5	NA	TRBJ1-5	CASSPRKGRQPQHF	TGTGCCAGCAGTCCCCGAAAGGGACGGCAGCCCCAGCATTTT
once	TRBV7-9	TRBD2	TRBJ2-1	CASSLPSLLQLAGDNEQFF	TGTGCCAGCAGCTTGCCATCGCTTTTACAACTAGCGGGGGACAATGAGCAGTTCTTC
NA	TRBV7-9	NA	TRBJ2-4	CASSLPDGIQYF	TGTGCCAGCAGCTTACCCGACGGCATTCAGTACTTC
NA	TRBV28	NA	TRBJ1-5	CASSLEVQPNQPQHF	TGTGCCAGCAGTTTAGAGGTACAGCCAAATCAGCCCCAGCATTTT
NA	TRBV9	TRBD2	TRBJ2-3	CASSARVVGGPADTQYF	TGTGCCAGCAGCGCCCGTGTGGTGGGAGGGCCCGCAGATACGCAGTATTTT
NA	TRBV5-1	TRBD1	TRBJ2-3	CASSFGTGASTDTQYF	TGCGCCAGCAGCTTCGGGACAGGGGCTAGCACAGATACGCAGTATTTT
NA	TRBV27	NA	TRBJ2-7	CASSFDRTYEQYF	TGTGCCAGCAGTTTTGACAGGACCTACGAGCAGTACTTC
NA	TRBV5-1	TRBD1	TRBJ1-6	CASSFGTANSPLHF	TGCGCCAGCAGCTTCGGGACAGCGAATTCACCCCTCCACTTT
NA	TRBV13	NA	TRBJ2-3	CASSLTSFTDTQYF	TGTGCCAGCAGCTTAACGAGTTTCACAGATACGCAGTATTTT
NA	TRBV9	NA	TRBJ2-1	CASSVGNANEQFF	TGTGCCAGCAGCGTAGGCAACGCGAATGAGCAGTTCTTC
once	TRBV7-9	NA	TRBJ2-3	CASFPGNPTDTQYF	TGTGCCAGCTTCCCAGGGAACCCCACAGATACGCAGTATTTT
NA	TRBV6-6	NA	TRBJ1-5	CASSRDPIHF	TGTGCCAGCAGCCGGGACCCCATCCATTTT
NA	TRBV7-2	TRBD1	TRBJ2-7	CASRDRGRHEQYF	TGTGCCAGCCGGGACAGGGGGCGACACGAGCAGTACTTC
NA	TRBV2	NA	TRBJ1-1	CASSVGVEAFF	TGTGCCAGCAGTGTGGGGGTCGAAGCTTTCTTT
NA	TRBV9	NA	TRBJ2-1	CASSPTGLINEQFF	TGTGCCAGCAGCCCAACAGGGCTAATCAATGAGCAGTTCTTC
NA	TRBV6-5	TRBD1	TRBJ1-2	CASRPGTGVNYGYTF	TGTGCCAGCAGGCCCGGGACAGGAGTCAACTATGGCTACACCTTC
NA	TRBV13	NA	TRBJ1-1	CASSTTSSDTEAFF	TGTGCCAGCAGCACCACGAGTAGCGACACTGAAGCTTTCTTT
NA	TRBV4-3	NA	TRBJ1-5	CASSQDINRQPQHF	TGCGCCAGCAGCCAAGACATAAATCGGCAGCCCCAGCATTTT
NA	TRBV21-1	NA	TRBJ2-1	CANSVSSQFF	TGTGCCAACAGTGTAAGTTCGCAGTTCTTC
once	TRBV13	NA	TRBJ1-1	CASSLGKGWTEAFF	TGTGCCAGCAGCTTAGGAAAGGGTTGGACTGAAGCTTTCTTT
NA	TRBV28	NA	TRBJ1-5	CASSLWSGDPQHF	TGTGCCAGCAGTTTATGGAGCGGCGACCCCCAGCATTTT
NA	TRBV6-5	NA	TRBJ1-1	CASSLGWNTEAFF	TGTGCCAGCAGCCTTGGTTGGAACACTGAAGCTTTCTTT
once	TRBV7-9	NA	TRBJ1-3	CASSSASGNTIYF	TGTGCCAGCAGCTCGGCCTCTGGAAACACCATATATTTT
NA	TRBV5-6	NA	TRBJ2-7	CASSLAGFSSYEQYF	TGTGCCAGCAGCTTGGCGGGGTTTAGCTCCTACGAGCAGTACTTC
medium-sized	TRBV5-6	TRBD2	TRBJ2-3	CASSPSGISTDTQYF	TGTGCCAGCAGCCCCAGCGGGATTAGCACAGATACGCAGTATTTT
few	TRBV7-9	TRBD2	TRBJ2-3	CASSPVSGKTDTQYF	TGTGCCAGCAGCCCTGTGAGCGGGAAGACAGATACGCAGTATTTT
NA	TRBV5-4	TRBD2	TRBJ2-3	CASSFRGRGDTQYF	TGTGCCAGCAGCTTCCGCGGGAGAGGGGATACGCAGTATTTT
NA	TRBV6-5	NA	TRBJ1-1	CASSFQGPMNTEAFF	TGTGCCAGCAGTTTTCAGGGACCCATGAACACTGAAGCTTTCTTT
once	TRBV12-1	NA	TRBJ2-3	CASSFRERDYTDTQYF	TGTGCCAGCAGCTTCCGCGAACGGGATTACACAGATACGCAGTATTTT
NA	TRBV7-9	NA	TRBJ2-5	CASSGVRKTQYF	TGTGCCAGCAGCGGAGTTAGAAAGACCCAGTACTTC
once	TRBV13	TRBD2	TRBJ2-7	CASRSRLAGDREQYF	TGTGCCAGCAGGTCTCGACTAGCGGGAGATCGCGAGCAGTACTTC
NA	TRBV7-9	NA	TRBJ1-2	CASSLEGTGYTF	TGTGCCAGCAGCTTGGAAGGGACGGGCTACACCTTC
once	TRBV7-9	TRBD2	TRBJ2-1	CASSPGGGHSYNEQFF	TGTGCCAGCAGTCCGGGGGGAGGACACTCCTACAATGAGCAGTTCTTC
NA	TRBV11-3	NA	TRBJ1-1	CASSRPPTENTEAFF	TGTGCCAGCAGCCGCCCACCCACAGAGAACACTGAAGCTTTCTTT
NA	TRBV10-2	NA	TRBJ1-1	CASSESGGLNTEAFF	TGCGCCAGCAGTGAGTCGGGAGGGCTGAACACTGAAGCTTTCTTT
few	TRBV4-1	NA	TRBJ1-1	CASSQPARMNTEAFF	TGCGCCAGCAGCCAACCGGCTAGGATGAACACTGAAGCTTTCTTT